Below are 18 T cell receptor beta chains sequenced from a single sample in a study of OX40 agonist ivuxolimab in advanced cancers. Sequencing was performed with immunoSEQ multiplex PCR; in TCRdb, only in-frame clones are kept and a portion is missing. This table has 69,000 or so clones, 85% to 90% appearing once. The material sequenced was CD4+ or CD8+ T cells sorted from blood, taken in a trial of the OX40 agonist ivuxolimab. The receptors were gathered from an adult with an advanced solid tumor such as melanoma, head and neck, liver or kidney cancer.

This sequence joins TRBV7-2 and TRBJ2-1; 10 nucleotides line up with TRBD2. Germline lookup yields CDR1 SGHTA and CDR2 FQGNSA. The CDR3 loop spans 16 amino acids. The ends lost 3 bases at V and 7 bases at J; junction bases unmatched: 9. CDR3 nucleotide sequence: TGTGCCAGCAGCTTTCAAAGCGGGGGGGCCCTTAATGAGCAGTTCTTC. Translated, it gives CASSFQSGGALNEQFF.

The rearrangement joins TRBV21-1 to TRBJ2-7. TRBV21-1 is annotated as a pseudogene. The CDR3 has 15 residues. CDR3 nucleotides: TGTGCCAGCAGCAAAGGGGAAAAAGCGAGCTACGAGCAGTACTTC. Translating gives CASSKGEKASYEQYF.

This sequence joins TRBV18 and TRBJ2-2; 9 positions agree with TRBD2. The ends lost 3 bases at V and 3 bases at J; junction bases unmatched: 2. Germline V gene sequence: CDR1 KGHSH, CDR2 LQKENI. There are 15 residues in the CDR3. This CDR3 is CASSPREGDTGELFF. The CDR3 region has the DNA TGTGCCAGCTCACCGCGGGAGGGCGACACCGGGGAGCTGTTTTTT.

In its sample, this clone was seen a few times. This sequence joins TRBV7-9 and TRBJ2-7; 12 bases line up with TRBD2. With 5 bases clipped from V and 7 bases from J, the junction kept 6 bases outside the gene matches. The CDR3 is made up of 14 amino acids. The germline V gene has CDR1 SEHNR and CDR2 FQNEAQ (reference sequence). As DNA, the CDR3 is TGTGCCAGCAGCATGACTAGCGGGAGCGGGGAGCAGTACTTC. Its translation is CASSMTSGSGEQYF.

The V and J genes are TRBV7-2 and TRBJ1-4, with TRBD1 matching over 7 bases. The CDR3 has 14 amino acids. Germline values: CDR1 SGHTA, CDR2 FQGNSA. The J segment lost 6 bases and the V segment lost 4 bases, leaving 5 bases of the junction unmatched. The DNA of the CDR3 is TGTGCCAGCAGCTCGCGGGGACAGTATGAAAAACTGTTTTTT. Its translation: CASSSRGQYEKLFF.

This chain joins TRBV14 and TRBJ1-4, with TRBD1 as a possible D gene (5 bases). V was shortened by 2 bases and J by 3 bases, with 13 bases between the two germline ends. Germline V CDR1 and CDR2: SGHDN, FVKESK. This CDR3 comprises 16 residues. DNA of the CDR3: TGTGCCAGCAGCCAATTGGGGGGTAGAGCTAATGAAAAACTGTTTTTT. This encodes CASSQLGGRANEKLFF.

The J gene is TRBJ2-7, the V gene TRBV7-8; no clear D gene. CDR3 size: 14 residues. Germline loops: CDR1 SGHVS, CDR2 FQNEAQ. Between the trimmed V and J ends, which lost 2 bases and 6 bases, there was a span of 14 bases. The CDR3: CASSLTLDRTEQYF. CDR3 sequence (DNA): TGTGCCAGCAGCTTAACGCTGGATCGGACCGAGCAGTACTTC.

The chain couples TRBV19 to TRBJ2-7; perhaps TRBD2 as D (7 bases). The germline V and J ends were trimmed by 6 bases and 6 bases, with 18 bases remaining between them. Germline values: CDR1 LNHDA, CDR2 SQIVND (reference sequence). The CDR3 loop spans 14 amino acids. The CDR3 spells CASSEGGRAAEQYF. CDR3 nucleotide sequence: TGTGCCAGTAGCGAGGGGGGGAGAGCGGCCGAGCAGTACTTC.

CDR3 nucleotides: TGTGCCAGCAGCAACCAGGGGCTAAACACCATATATTTT. Protein sequence: CASSNQGLNTIYF. The chain joins TRBV5-4 to TRBJ1-3, with D maybe TRBD1 (6 bases). The CDR3 is 13 amino acids. CDR1 is SGHNT, CDR2 YYREEE, per germline (reference sequence). V shed 4 bases and J shed 6 bases, with 11 bases lying between them.

The V and J genes are TRBV18 and TRBJ2-7, with D maybe TRBD1 (5 bases). Trimming removed 0 bases from V and 2 bases from J, with 11 bases in between. Germline lookup yields CDR1 KGHSH and CDR2 LQKENI. CDR3 length: 15 amino acids. Written as DNA, the CDR3 is TGTGCCAGCTCACCACCTACAGGTAACACCTACGAGCAGTACTTC. It translates to CASSPPTGNTYEQYF.

The chain is built from TRBV5-1 and TRBJ2-1; D may be TRBD2 (6 bases). V lost 3 bases to trimming and J lost 0 bases, with 16 bases between them. This CDR3 spans 17 amino acids. CDR1 and CDR2 from the germline V gene are SGHRS and YFSETQ. CDR3 protein: CASSWNGAGLSYNEQFF. The CDR3 DNA sequence: TGCGCCAGCAGCTGGAATGGAGCGGGCCTCTCCTACAATGAGCAGTTCTTC.

The gene calls are TRBV19 and TRBJ1-5, with D perhaps TRBD1 (5 bases). Germline loops: CDR1 LNHDA, CDR2 SQIVND (reference sequence). This CDR3 comprises 13 residues. V lost 7 bases to trimming and J lost 4 bases, with 11 bases between them. CDR3 DNA: TGTGCCAGTACCTACGGGACTAATCAGCCCCAGCATTTT. As protein: CASTYGTNQPQHF.

The chain couples TRBV6-5 to TRBJ1-2, with TRBD1 matching over 8 bases. J lost 1 base, V lost 2 bases, and 3 bases had no gene match. The germline CDR1 and CDR2 sequences are MNHEY and SVGAGI. The CDR3 length is 15 residues. Here the CDR3 DNA reads TGTGCCAGCAGTTACACTACAGGGGGTAACTATGGCTACACCTTC. It yields the protein CASSYTTGGNYGYTF.

This chain uses TRBV6-1 with TRBJ2-5; 9 bases are a match to TRBD1. Germline loops: CDR1 MNHNS, CDR2 SASEGT. The CDR3 totals 15 residues. V shed 7 bases, J shed 1 base, and the junction held 7 bases outside the gene matches. CDR3 residues: CASTSGTGRQETQYF. DNA of the CDR3: TGTGCCAGCACCTCAGGGACAGGGCGCCAAGAGACCCAGTACTTC.

This clone has more than one count but fewer than ten. The rearrangement links TRBV2 to TRBJ2-7, with 9 positions matching TRBD2. This CDR3 contains 16 residues. Germline loops: CDR1 SNHLY, CDR2 FYNNEI. V lost 5 bases and J lost 7; bases outside the gene matches: 15. The CDR3 DNA reads as TGTGCCAGCAGTCGGAGGGTAGCGGGAGAATCGGTGGAGCAGTACTTC. This translates into CASSRRVAGESVEQYF.

This sequence joins TRBV6-5 and TRBJ1-5; no firm D call. V shed 2 bases and J shed 1 base, with 9 bases lying between them. CDR3 size: 15 residues. Germline assignment: CDR1 MNHEY and CDR2 SVGAGI. CDR3 nucleotides: TGTGCCAGCAGTTACGAGGGCGGCAGCAATCAGCCCCAGCATTTT. It codes for CASSYEGGSNQPQHF.

CDR3 DNA sequence: TGCGCCAGCAGCCAAGATAGGGGTTCCTACGAGCAGTACTTC. This codes for CASSQDRGSYEQYF. The rearrangement links TRBV4-3 to TRBJ2-7, with a tentative D call TRBD1 (5 bases). This CDR3 has 14 amino acids. V lost 0 bases and J lost 1, with 7 bases in between. Germline V lookup: CDR1 LGHNA, CDR2 YSLEER.

The chain links TRBV18 to TRBJ2-3, with a tentative D call TRBD2 (5 bases). In germline, CDR1 is KGHSH, CDR2 LQKENI. The CDR3 loop spans 17 amino acids. V gave up 1 base and J gave up 6 bases, with 20 bases separating them. This chain's CDR3 is CASSPQTPSGSFDTQYF. CDR3 in DNA: TGTGCCAGCTCACCACAAACCCCCAGCGGTTCGTTTGATACGCAGTATTTT.